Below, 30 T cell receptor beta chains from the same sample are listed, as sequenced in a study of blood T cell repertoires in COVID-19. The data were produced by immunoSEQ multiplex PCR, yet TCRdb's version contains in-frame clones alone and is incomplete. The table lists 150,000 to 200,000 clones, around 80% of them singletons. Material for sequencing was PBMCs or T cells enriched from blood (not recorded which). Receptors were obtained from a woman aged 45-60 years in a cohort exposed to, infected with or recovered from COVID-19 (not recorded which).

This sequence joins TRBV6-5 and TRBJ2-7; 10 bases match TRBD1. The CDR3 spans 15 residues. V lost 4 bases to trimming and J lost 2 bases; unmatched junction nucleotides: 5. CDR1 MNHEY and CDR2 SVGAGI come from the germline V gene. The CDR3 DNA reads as TGTGCCAGCAGTTCCCGGGACAGGGGAACCTACGAGCAGTACTTC. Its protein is CASSSRDRGTYEQYF.

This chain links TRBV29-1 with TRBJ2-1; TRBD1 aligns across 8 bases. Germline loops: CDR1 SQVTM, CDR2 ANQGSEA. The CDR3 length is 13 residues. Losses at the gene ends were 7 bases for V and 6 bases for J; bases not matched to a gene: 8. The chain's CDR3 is CSGEGQGTNEQFF. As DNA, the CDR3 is TGCAGCGGGGAAGGACAGGGTACCAATGAGCAGTTCTTC.

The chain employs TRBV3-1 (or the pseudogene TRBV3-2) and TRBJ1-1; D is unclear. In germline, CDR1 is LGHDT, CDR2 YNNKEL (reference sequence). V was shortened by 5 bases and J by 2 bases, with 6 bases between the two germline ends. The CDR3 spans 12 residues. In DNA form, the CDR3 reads TGTGCCAGCAGCTTTCTAAACACTGAAGCTTTCTTT. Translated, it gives CASSFLNTEAFF.

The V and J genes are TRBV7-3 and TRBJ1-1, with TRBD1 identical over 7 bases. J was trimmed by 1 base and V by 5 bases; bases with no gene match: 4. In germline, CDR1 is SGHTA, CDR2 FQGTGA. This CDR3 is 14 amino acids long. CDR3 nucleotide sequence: TGTGCCAGCAGCCGACAGGGAGGGAACACTGAAGCTTTCTTT. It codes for CASSRQGGNTEAFF. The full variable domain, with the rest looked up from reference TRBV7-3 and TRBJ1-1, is GAGVSQTPSNKVTEKGKYVELRCDPISGHTALYWYRQSLGQGPEFLIYFQGTGAADDSGLPNDRFFAVRPEGSVSTLKIQRTERGDSAVYLCASSRQGGNTEAFFGQGTRLTVV.

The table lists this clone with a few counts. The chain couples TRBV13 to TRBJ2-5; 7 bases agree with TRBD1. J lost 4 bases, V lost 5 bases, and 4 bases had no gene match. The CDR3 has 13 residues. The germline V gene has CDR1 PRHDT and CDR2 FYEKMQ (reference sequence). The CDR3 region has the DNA TGTGCCAGCAGCAGACAGGGAACAGAGACCCAGTACTTC. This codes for CASSRQGTETQYF.

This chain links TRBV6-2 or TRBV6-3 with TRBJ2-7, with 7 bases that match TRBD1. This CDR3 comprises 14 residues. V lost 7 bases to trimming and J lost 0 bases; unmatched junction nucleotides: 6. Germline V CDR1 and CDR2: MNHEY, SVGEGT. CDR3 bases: TGTGCCAGCACCCCACAGGGGAGCTCCTACGAGCAGTACTTC. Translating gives CASTPQGSSYEQYF.

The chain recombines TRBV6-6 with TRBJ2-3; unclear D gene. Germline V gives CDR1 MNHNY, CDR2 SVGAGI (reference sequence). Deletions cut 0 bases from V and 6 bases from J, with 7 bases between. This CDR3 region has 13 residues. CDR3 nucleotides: TGTGCCAGCAGTTACTCAAGTCAGGATACGCAGTATTTT. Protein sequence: CASSYSSQDTQYF.

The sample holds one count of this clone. The CDR3 DNA follows: TGTGCCACCAGCGGACCGGGACAGGGGGTTGACACCGGGGAGCTGTTTTTT. Protein: CATSGPGQGVDTGELFF. The chain has TRBV15 and TRBJ2-2, with 11 positions matching TRBD1. There are 17 residues in the CDR3. Germline V gene data show CDR1 as LNHNV and CDR2 as YYDKDF (reference sequence). The trim removed 5 bases at V and 3 bases at J, leaving 8 bases unmatched.

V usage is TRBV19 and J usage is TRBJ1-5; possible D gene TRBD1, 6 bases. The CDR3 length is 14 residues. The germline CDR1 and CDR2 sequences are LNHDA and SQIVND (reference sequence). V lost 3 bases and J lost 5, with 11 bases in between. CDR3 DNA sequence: TGTGCCAGTAGTATGACCAACAGGGATCAGCCCCAGCATTTT. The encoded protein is CASSMTNRDQPQHF.

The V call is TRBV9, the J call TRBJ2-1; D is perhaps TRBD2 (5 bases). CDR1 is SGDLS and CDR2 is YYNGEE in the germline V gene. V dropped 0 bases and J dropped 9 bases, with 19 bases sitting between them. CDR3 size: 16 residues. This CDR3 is CASSVAEGDKRGEQFF. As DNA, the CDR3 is TGTGCCAGCAGCGTAGCCGAGGGAGACAAGCGCGGTGAGCAGTTCTTC.

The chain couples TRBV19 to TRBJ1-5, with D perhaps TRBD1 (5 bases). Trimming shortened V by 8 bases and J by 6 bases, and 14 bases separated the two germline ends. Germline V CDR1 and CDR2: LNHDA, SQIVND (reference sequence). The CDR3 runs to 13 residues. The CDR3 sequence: CASRQGSIQPQHF. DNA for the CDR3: TGTGCCAGTCGCCAGGGAAGTATTCAGCCCCAGCATTTT.

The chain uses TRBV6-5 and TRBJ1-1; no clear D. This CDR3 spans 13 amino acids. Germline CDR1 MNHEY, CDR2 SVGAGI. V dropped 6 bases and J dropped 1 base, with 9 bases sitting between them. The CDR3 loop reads CASSGSTNTEAFF. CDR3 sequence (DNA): TGTGCCAGCAGCGGGAGCACGAACACTGAAGCTTTCTTT.

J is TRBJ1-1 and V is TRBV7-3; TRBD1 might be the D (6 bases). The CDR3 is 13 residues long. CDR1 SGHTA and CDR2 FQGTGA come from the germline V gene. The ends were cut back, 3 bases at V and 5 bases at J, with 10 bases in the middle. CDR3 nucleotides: TGTGCCAGCAGCTTCAGGGGTAGTACTGAAGCTTTCTTT. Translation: CASSFRGSTEAFF. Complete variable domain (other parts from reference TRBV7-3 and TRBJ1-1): GAGVSQTPSNKVTEKGKYVELRCDPISGHTALYWYRQSLGQGPEFLIYFQGTGAADDSGLPNDRFFAVRPEGSVSTLKIQRTERGDSAVYLCASSFRGSTEAFFGQGTRLTVV.

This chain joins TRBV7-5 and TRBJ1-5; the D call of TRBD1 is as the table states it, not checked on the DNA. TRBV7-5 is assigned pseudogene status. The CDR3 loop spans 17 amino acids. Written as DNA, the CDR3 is TGTGCCAGAAGCGTGGCAGGGGGTATGGAAAGCAATCAGCCCCAGCATTTT. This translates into CARSVAGGMESNQPQHF.

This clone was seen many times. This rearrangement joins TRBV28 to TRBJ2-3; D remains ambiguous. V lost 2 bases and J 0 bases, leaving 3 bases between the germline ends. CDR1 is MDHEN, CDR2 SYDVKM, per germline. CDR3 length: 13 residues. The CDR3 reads CASSLPSTDTQYF. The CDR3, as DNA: TGTGCCAGCAGTTTACCTAGCACAGATACGCAGTATTTT.

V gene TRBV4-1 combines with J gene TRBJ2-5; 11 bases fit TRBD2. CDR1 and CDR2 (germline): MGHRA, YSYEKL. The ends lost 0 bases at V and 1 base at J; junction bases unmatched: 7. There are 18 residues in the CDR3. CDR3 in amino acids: CASSQETLAGGVQETQYF. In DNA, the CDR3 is TGCGCCAGCAGCCAAGAGACCTTAGCGGGGGGGGTCCAAGAGACCCAGTACTTC.

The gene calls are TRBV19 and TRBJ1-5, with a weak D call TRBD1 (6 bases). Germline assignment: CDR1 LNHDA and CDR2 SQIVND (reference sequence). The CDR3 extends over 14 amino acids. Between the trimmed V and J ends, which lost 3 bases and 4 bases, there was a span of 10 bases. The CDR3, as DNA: TGTGCCAGTAGTATCTGGGGGCAGAATCAGCCCCAGCATTTT. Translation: CASSIWGQNQPQHF.

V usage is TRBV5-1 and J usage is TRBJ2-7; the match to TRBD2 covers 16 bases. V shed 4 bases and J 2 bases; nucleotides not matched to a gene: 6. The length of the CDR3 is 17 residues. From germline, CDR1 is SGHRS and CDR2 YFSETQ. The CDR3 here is CASSQGLAGGPTYEQYF. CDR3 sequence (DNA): TGCGCCAGCAGCCAGGGACTAGCGGGAGGGCCCACCTACGAGCAGTACTTC.

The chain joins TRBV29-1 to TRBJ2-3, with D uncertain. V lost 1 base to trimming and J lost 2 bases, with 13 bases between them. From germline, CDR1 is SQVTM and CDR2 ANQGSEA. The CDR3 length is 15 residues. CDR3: CSVEGARSFTDTQYF. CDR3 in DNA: TGCAGCGTTGAAGGGGCCCGAAGTTTCACAGATACGCAGTATTTT.

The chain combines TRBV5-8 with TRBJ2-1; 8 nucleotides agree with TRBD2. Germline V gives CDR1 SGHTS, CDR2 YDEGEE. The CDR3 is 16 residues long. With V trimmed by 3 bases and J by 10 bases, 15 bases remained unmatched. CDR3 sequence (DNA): TGTGCCAGCAGCTCACCCGGGACTAGGGTAGAAGCGGAGCAGTTCTTC. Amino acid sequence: CASSSPGTRVEAEQFF.

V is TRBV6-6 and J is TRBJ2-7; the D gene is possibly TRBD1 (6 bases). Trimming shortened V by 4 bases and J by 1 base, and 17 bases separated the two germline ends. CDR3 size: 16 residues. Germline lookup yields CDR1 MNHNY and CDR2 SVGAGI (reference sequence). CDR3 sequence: CASSSPETGQSYEQYF. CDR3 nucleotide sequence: TGTGCCAGCAGTTCCCCAGAGACAGGTCAGTCCTACGAGCAGTACTTC.

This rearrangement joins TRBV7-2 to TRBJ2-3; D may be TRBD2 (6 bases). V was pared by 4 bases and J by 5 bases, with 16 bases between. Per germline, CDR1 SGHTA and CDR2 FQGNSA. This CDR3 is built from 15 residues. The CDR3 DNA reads TGTGCCAGCAGCTGGCGACTAGGGCAGATAGATACGCAGTATTTT. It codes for CASSWRLGQIDTQYF.

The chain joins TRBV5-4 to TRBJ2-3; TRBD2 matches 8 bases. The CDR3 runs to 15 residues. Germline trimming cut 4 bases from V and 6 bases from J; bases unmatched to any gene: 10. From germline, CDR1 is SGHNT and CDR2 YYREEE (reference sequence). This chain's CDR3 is CASSKQMGLGDTQYF. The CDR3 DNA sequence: TGTGCCAGCAGCAAACAAATGGGACTAGGGGATACGCAGTATTTT.

The CDR3 region has the DNA TGTGCCAGTAGTATTGGAGGGGGCATTGGCTACACCTTC. Encoded protein: CASSIGGGIGYTF. The V and J genes are TRBV19 and TRBJ1-2; 7 positions agree with TRBD1. With 3 bases clipped from V and 7 bases from J, the junction kept 5 bases outside the gene matches. CDR3 size: 13 residues. Germline V gene lookup returns CDR1 LNHDA and CDR2 SQIVND (reference sequence).

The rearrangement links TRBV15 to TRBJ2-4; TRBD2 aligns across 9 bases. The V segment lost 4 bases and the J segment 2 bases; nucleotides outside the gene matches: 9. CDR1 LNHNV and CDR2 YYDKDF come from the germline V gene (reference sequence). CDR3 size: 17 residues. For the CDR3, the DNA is TGTGCCACCAGCATGATGGGACTAGCTAGTTCCAAAAACATTCAGTACTTC. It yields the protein CATSMMGLASSKNIQYF. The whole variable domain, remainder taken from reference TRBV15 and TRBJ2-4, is DAMVIQNPRYQVTQFGKPVTLSCSQTLNHNVMYWYQQKSSQAPKLLFHYYDKDFNNEADTPDNFQSRRPNTSFCFLDIRSPGLGDTAMYLCATSMMGLASSKNIQYFGAGTRLSVL.

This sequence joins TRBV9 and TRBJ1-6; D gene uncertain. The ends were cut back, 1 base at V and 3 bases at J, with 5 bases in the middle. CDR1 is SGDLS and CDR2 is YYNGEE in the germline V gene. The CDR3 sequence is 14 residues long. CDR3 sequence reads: CASSVYGYNSPLHF. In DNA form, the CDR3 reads TGTGCCAGCAGCGTATACGGCTATAATTCACCCCTCCACTTT.

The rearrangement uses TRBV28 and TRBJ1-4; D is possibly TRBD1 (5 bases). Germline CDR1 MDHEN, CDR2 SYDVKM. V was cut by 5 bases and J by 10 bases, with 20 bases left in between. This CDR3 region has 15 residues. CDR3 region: CASSTGGTVGGKLFF. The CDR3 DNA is TGTGCCAGCAGTACGGGTGGGACTGTTGGGGGAAAACTGTTTTTT.

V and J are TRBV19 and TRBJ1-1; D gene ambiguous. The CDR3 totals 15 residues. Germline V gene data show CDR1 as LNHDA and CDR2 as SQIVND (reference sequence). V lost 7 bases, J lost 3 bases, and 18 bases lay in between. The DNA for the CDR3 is TGTGCCAGTAAACGGGAGGGAGCATCCTACACTGAAGCTTTCTTT. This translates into CASKREGASYTEAFF.

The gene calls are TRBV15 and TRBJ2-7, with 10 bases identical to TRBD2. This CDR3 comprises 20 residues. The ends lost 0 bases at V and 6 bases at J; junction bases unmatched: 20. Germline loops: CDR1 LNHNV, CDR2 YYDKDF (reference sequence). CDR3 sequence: CATSRDVARGPSGRRSEQYF. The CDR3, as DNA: TGTGCCACCAGCAGAGATGTGGCTAGAGGGCCTAGCGGGAGAAGGTCCGAGCAGTACTTC.

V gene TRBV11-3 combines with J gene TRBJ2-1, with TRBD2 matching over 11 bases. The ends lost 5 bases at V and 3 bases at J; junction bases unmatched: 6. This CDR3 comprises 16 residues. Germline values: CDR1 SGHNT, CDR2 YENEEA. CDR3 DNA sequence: TGTGCCAGCAGCAGTAGCGGGAGGGCCTACTACAATGAGCAGTTCTTC. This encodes CASSSSGRAYYNEQFF.